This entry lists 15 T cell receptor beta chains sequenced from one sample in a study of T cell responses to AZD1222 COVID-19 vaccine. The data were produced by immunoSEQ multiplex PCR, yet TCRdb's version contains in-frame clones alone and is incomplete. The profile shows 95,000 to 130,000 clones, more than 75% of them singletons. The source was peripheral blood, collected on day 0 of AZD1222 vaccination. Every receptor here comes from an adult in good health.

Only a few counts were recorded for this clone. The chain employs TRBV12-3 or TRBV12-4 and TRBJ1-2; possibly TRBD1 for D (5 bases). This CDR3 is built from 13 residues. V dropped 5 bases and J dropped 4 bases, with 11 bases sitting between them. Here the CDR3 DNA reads TGTGCCAGCAGTATGGGGGGTCTCTATGGCTACACCTTC. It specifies CASSMGGLYGYTF.

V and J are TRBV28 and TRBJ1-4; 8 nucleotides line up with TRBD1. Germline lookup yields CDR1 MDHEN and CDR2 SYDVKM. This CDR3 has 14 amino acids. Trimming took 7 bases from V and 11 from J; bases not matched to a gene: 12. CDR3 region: CASNSGQAGIKLFF. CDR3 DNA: TGTGCCAGCAACTCGGGACAGGCCGGCATCAAACTGTTTTTT.

CDR3 sequence: CASSWGPGNGEQYF. In nucleotides, the CDR3 is TGTGCCAGCAGCTGGGGACCCGGGAATGGCGAGCAGTACTTC. The V and J genes are TRBV5-6 and TRBJ2-7, with D perhaps TRBD1 or TRBD2 (5 bases each). Trimming cost V 3 bases and J 6 bases, with 16 bases left between them. Germline V gene sequence: CDR1 SGHDT, CDR2 YYEEEE. The CDR3 is 14 amino acids.

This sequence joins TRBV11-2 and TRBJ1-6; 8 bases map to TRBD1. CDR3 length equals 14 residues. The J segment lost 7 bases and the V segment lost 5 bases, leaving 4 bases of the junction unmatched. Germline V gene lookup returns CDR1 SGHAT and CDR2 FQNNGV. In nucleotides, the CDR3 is TGTGCCAGCAGCCCCGACAGGGGAAATTCACCCCTCCACTTT. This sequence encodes CASSPDRGNSPLHF.

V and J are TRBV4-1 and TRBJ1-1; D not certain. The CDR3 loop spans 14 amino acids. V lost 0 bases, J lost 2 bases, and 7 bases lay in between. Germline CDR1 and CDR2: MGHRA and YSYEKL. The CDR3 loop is CASSQERANTEAFF. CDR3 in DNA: TGCGCCAGCAGCCAAGAAAGGGCTAACACTGAAGCTTTCTTT.

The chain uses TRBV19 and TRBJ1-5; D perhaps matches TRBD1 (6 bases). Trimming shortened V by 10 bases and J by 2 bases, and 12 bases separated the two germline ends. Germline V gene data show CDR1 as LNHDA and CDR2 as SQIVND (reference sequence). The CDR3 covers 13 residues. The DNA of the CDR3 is TGTGCCACCGCGGCAGGGGGCAATCAGCCCCAGCATTTT. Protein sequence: CATAAGGNQPQHF. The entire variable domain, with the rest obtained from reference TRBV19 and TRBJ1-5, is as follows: DGGITQSPKYLFRKEGQNVTLSCEQNLNHDAMYWYRQDPGQGLRLIYYSQIVNDFQKGDIAEGYSVSREKKESFPLTVTSAQKNPTAFYLCATAAGGNQPQHFGDGTRLSIL.

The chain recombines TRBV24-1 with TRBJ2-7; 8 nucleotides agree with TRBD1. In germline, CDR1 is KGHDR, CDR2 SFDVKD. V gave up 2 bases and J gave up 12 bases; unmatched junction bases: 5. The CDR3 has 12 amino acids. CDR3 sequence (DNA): TGTGCCACCAGTGATTCCAGGGGGCGTCTGTACTTC. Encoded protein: CATSDSRGRLYF.

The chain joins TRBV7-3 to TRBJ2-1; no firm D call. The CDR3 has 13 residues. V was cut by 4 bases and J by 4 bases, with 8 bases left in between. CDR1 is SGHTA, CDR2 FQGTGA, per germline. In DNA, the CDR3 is TGTGCCAGCAGCTCCCGAGCGTACAATGAGCAGTTCTTC. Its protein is CASSSRAYNEQFF. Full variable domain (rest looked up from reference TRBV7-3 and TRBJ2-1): GAGVSQTPSNKVTEKGKYVELRCDPISGHTALYWYRQSLGQGPEFLIYFQGTGAADDSGLPNDRFFAVRPEGSVSTLKIQRTERGDSAVYLCASSSRAYNEQFFGPGTRLTVL.

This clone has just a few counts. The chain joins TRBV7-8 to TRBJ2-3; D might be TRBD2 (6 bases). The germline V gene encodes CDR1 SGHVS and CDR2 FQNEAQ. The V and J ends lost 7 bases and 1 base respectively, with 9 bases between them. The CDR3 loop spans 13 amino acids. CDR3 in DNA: TGTGCCAGCAAACAGCGGGGCACAGATACGCAGTATTTT. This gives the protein CASKQRGTDTQYF.

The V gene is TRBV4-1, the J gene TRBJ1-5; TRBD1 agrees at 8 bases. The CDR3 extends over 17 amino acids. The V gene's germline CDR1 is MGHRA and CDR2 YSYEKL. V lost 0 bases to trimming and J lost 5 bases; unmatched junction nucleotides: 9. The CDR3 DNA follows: TGCGCCAGCAGCCAAGATGTAATAGGGGACAGGCATCAGCCCCAGCATTTT. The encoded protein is CASSQDVIGDRHQPQHF.

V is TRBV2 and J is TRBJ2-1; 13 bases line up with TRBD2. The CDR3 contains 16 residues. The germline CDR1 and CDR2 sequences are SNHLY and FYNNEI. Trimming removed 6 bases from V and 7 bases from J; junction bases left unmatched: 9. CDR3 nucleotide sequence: TGTGCCAGCAGGGGAACTAGCGGGGGGGAAAGGAATGAGCAGTTCTTC. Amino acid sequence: CASRGTSGGERNEQFF.

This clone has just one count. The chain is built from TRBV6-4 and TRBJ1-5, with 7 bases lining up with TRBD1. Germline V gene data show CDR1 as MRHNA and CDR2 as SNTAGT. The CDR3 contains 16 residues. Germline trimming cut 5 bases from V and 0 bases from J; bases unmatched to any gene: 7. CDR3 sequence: CASSPQGGDSNQPQHF. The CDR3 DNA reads TGTGCCAGCAGTCCGCAGGGGGGGGATAGCAATCAGCCCCAGCATTTT.

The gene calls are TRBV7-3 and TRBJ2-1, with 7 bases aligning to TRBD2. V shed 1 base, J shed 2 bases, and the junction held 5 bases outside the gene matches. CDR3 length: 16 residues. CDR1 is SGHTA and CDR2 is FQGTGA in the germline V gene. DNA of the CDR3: TGTGCCAGCAGCTTAAGTCCAGCGGGGCCCTACAATGAGCAGTTCTTC. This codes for CASSLSPAGPYNEQFF.

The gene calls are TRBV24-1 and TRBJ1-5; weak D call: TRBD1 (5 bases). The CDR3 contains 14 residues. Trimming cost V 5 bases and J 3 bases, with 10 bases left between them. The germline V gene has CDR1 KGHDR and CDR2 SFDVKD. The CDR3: CATSVGGNNQPQHF. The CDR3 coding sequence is TGTGCCACCAGTGTCGGGGGAAACAATCAGCCCCAGCATTTT.

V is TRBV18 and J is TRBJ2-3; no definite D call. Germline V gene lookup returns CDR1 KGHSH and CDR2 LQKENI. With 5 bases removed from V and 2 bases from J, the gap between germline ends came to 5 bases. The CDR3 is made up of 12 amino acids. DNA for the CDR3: TGTGCCAGCTCATCTGACACAGATACGCAGTATTTT. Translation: CASSSDTDTQYF. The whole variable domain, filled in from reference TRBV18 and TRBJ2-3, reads NAGVMQNPRHLVRRRGQEARLRCSPMKGHSHVYWYRQLPEEGLKFMVYLQKENIIDESGMPKERFSAEFPKEGPSILRIQQVVRGDSAAYFCASSSDTDTQYFGPGTRLTVL.